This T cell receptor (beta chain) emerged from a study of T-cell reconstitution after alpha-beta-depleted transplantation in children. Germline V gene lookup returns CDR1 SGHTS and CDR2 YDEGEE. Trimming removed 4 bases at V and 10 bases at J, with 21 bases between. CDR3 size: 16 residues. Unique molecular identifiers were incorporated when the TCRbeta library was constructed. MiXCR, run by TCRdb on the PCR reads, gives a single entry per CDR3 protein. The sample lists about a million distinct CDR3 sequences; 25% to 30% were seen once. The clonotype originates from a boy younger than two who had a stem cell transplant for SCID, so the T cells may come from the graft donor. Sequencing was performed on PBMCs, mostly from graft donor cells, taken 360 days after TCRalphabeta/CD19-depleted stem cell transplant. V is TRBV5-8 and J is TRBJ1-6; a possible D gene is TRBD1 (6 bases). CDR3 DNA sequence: TGTGCCAGCAGCATCAGGGGCACGGGGGGGCGGTCACCCCTCCACTTT. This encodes CASSIRGTGGRSPLHF.